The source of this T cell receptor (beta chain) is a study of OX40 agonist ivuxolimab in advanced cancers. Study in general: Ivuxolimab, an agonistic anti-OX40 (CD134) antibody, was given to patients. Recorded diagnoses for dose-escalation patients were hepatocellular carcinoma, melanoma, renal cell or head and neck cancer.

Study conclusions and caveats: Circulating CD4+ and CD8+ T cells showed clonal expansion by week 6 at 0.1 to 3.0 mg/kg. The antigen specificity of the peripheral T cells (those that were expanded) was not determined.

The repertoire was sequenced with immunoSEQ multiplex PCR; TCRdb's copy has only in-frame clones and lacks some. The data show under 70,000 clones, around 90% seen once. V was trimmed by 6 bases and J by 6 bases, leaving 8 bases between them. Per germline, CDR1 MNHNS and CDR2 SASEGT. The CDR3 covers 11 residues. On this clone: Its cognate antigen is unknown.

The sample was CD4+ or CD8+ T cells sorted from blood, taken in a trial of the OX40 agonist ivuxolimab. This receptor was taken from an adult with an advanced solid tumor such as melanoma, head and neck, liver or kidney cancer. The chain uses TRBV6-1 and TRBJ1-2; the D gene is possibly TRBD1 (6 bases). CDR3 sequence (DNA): TGTGCCAGCAGGGCAGGGGATGGCTACACCTTC. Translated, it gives CASRAGDGYTF.